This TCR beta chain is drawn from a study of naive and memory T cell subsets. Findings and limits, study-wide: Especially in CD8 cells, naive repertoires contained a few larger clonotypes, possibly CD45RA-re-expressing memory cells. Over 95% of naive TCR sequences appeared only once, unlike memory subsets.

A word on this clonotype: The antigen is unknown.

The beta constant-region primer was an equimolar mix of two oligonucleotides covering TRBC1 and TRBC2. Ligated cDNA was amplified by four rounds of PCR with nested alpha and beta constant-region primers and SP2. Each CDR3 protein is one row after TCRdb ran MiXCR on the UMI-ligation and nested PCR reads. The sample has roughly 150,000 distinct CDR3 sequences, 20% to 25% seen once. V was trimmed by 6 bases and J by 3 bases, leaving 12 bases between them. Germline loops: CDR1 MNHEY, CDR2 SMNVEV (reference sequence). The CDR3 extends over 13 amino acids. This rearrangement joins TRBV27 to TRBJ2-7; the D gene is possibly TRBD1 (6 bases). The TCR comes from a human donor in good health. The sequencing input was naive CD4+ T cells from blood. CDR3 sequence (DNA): TGTGCCAGCAGACAGGGATTCCACTACGAGCAGTACTTC. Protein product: CASRQGFHYEQYF.